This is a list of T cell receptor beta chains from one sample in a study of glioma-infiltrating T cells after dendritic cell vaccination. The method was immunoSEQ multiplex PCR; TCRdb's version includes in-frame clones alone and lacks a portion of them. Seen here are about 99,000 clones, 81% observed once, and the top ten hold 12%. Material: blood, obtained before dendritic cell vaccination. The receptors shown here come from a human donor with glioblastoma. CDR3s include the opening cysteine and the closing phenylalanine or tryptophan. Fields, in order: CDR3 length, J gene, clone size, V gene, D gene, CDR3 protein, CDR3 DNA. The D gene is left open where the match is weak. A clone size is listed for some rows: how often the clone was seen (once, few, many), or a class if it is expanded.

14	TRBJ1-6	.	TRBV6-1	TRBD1	CASRPSRWETGGRF	TGTGCCAGCAGACCGTCACGGTGGGAAACAGGGGGCCGCTTT
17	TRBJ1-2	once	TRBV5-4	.	CASSDSTATNPNYGYTF	TGTGCCAGCAGCGACTCGACAGCGACGAACCCTAACTATGGCTACACCTTC
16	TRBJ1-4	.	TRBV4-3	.	CASSQDPGQGGEKLFF	TGCGCCAGCAGCCAAGATCCTGGGCAGGGAGGTGAAAAACTGTTTTTT
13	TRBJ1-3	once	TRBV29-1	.	CSALRSSGNTIYF	TGCAGCGCACTCCGGAGCTCTGGAAACACCATATATTTT
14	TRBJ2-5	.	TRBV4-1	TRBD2	CASSQEASGETQYF	TGCGCCAGCAGCCAAGAAGCTAGCGGAGAGACCCAGTACTTC
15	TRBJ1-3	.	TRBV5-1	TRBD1	CASSLGQGVGNTIYF	TGCGCCAGCAGCTTGGGACAGGGAGTCGGAAACACCATATATTTT
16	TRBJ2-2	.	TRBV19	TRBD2	CASSIELWRGGRELFF	TGTGCCAGTAGTATAGAATTGTGGCGGGGGGGCCGGGAGCTGTTTTTT
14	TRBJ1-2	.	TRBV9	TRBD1	CASSVGQGARGYTF	TGTGCCAGCAGCGTTGGACAGGGGGCGCGTGGCTACACCTTC
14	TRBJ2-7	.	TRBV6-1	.	CASSEGQGGYEQYF	TGTGCCAGCAGTGAAGGACAGGGAGGCTACGAGCAGTACTTC
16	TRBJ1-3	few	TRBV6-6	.	CASSYSTGRGGNTIYF	TGTGCCAGCAGTTACTCGACAGGTCGTGGCGGAAACACCATATATTTT
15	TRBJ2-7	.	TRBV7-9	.	CASSLVPPRGYEQYF	TGTGCCAGCAGCTTAGTGCCACCCCGGGGGTACGAGCAGTACTTC
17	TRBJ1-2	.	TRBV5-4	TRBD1	CASSSSPGGQANYGYTF	TGTGCCAGCAGCTCCAGTCCAGGGGGACAGGCGAACTATGGCTACACCTTC
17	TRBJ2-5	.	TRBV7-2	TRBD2	CASSLVSPTSGEGEQYF	TGTGCCAGCAGCTTAGTTTCTCCGACTAGCGGGGAGGGGGAGCAGTACTTC
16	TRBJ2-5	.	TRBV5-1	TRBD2	CASSSGPGLKQETQYF	TGCGCCAGCAGCTCGGGGCCGGGACTAAAACAAGAGACCCAGTACTTC
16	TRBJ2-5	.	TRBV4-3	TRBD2	CARRNSGGVYQETQYF	TGCGCCAGAAGGAATAGCGGGGGGGTGTACCAAGAGACCCAGTACTTC
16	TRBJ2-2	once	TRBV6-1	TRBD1	CASSARQGPSTGELFF	TGTGCCAGCAGTGCTCGACAGGGGCCGAGCACCGGGGAGCTGTTTTTT
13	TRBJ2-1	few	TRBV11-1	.	CASSPPLGHEQFF	TGTGCCAGCAGCCCCCCCCTAGGTCATGAGCAGTTCTTC
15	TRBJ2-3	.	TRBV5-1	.	CASSLRDTTTDTQYF	TGCGCCAGCAGCCTCCGGGACACCACCACAGATACGCAGTATTTT
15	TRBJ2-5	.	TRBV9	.	CASSPLPGNQETQYF	TGTGCCAGCAGCCCCCTCCCCGGGAATCAAGAGACCCAGTACTTC
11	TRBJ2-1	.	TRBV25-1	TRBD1	CASSAGTDDFF	TGTGCCAGCAGTGCCGGGACAGATGATTTCTTC
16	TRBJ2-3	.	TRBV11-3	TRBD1	CASSSQTGASTDTQYF	TGTGCCAGCAGCTCTCAGACAGGGGCTAGCACAGATACGCAGTATTTT
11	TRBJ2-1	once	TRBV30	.	CAADPQGEQFF	TGTGCCGCTGACCCTCAGGGGGAGCAGTTCTTC
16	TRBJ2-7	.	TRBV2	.	CASSQIMGTGLYEQYF	TGTGCCAGCAGCCAAATTATGGGGACGGGACTCTACGAGCAGTACTTC
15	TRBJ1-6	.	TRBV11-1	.	CASSFASSYNSPLHF	TGTGCCAGCAGCTTTGCGAGCTCCTATAATTCACCCCTCCACTTT
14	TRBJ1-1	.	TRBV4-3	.	CASSQDGGAAEAFF	TGCGCCAGCAGCCAAGACGGGGGGGCGGCTGAAGCTTTCTTT
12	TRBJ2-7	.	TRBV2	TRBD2	CASRGGTYEQYF	TGTGCCAGCAGGGGGGGGACCTACGAGCAGTACTTC
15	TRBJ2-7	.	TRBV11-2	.	CASSSNRDSSYEQYF	TGTGCCAGCAGCAGTAACAGGGATAGCTCCTACGAGCAGTACTTC
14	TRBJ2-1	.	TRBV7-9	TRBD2	CASSSVGGSDEQFF	TGTGCCAGCAGCTCCGTGGGAGGGTCCGATGAGCAGTTCTTC
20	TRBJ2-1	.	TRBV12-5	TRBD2	CASRRGSTSGGASHHNEQFF	TGTGCTAGTCGAAGAGGATCGACTAGCGGGGGGGCATCCCACCACAATGAGCAGTTCTTC
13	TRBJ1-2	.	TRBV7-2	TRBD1	CASRQGGPYGYTF	TGTGCCAGCCGACAGGGTGGACCATATGGCTACACCTTC
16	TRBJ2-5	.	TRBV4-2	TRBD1	CASSQRDRGFQRTQYF	TGTGCCAGCAGCCAACGGGACAGGGGTTTTCAGCGGACCCAGTACTTC
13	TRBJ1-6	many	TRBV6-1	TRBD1	CASGQGLDSPLHF	TGTGCCAGCGGACAGGGGTTAGATTCACCCCTCCACTTT
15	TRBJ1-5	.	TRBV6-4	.	CASSEEGLANQPQHF	TGTGCCAGCAGTGAGGAGGGCTTAGCGAATCAGCCCCAGCATTTT
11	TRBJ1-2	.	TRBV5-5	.	CASSENYGYTF	TGTGCCAGCAGCGAGAACTATGGCTACACCTTC
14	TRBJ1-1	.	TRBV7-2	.	CASSLDPGVREAFF	TGTGCCAGCAGCTTAGACCCAGGGGTGAGGGAAGCTTTCTTT
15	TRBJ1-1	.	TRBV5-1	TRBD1	CASSSQGPADTEAFF	TGCGCCAGCAGCTCACAGGGGCCGGCGGACACTGAAGCTTTCTTT
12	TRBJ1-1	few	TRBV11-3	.	CATSGPNTEAFF	TGTGCCACCAGTGGGCCGAACACTGAAGCTTTCTTT
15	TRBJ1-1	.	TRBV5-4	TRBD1	CASSLVPGQGTEAFF	TGTGCCAGCAGCTTGGTGCCGGGACAGGGCACTGAAGCTTTCTTT
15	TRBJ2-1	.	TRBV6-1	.	CASSEYPDSYNEQFF	TGTGCCAGCAGTGAATATCCAGACTCCTACAATGAGCAGTTCTTC